The clone carrying this TCR beta chain occurred many times. What it binds is unknown. With 4 bases removed from V and 5 bases from J, the gap between germline ends came to 14 bases. The CDR3 covers 14 residues. CDR1 and CDR2 from the germline V gene are PRHDT and FYEKMQ (reference sequence). Employing constant-segment primers, 5'RACE generated TCR alpha and TCR beta cDNA libraries bearing sample barcodes and UMIs. TCRdb analysed the 5' RACE reads with MiXCR anew, one entry per CDR3 protein. The top ten hold approximately 39% of the sample, which has 75,000 to 95,000 distinct CDR3 sequences, about 15% seen once. These data belong to a study of T-cell memory formation after mild COVID-19. Study conclusions and caveats: CD4/CD8 balance characterized clones contracting day 15 to 85, and CD4+ skew characterized later expanders. The main location of contracting CD4+ clones was CM and EM, and that of contracting CD8+ clones was EMRA. There were some responding clones in pre-infection memory, which suggested that cross-reactive memory had joined.

This chain uses TRBV13 with TRBJ1-1; possibly TRBD1 for D (5 bases). Sequences were obtained from PBMCs or a T cell subset sorted from them (not recorded which). This TCR was sampled from a man aged 18 to 35 who had mild COVID-19 (a few samples of this study predate the infection). Cell type and time point are not known. CDR3 nucleotide sequence: TGTGCCAGCAGCTCGGGGCCCGGGGGGACTGAAGCTTTCTTT. Protein product: CASSSGPGGTEAFF. The whole variable domain, remainder taken from reference TRBV13 and TRBJ1-1, is AAGVIQSPRHLIKEKRETATLKCYPIPRHDTVYWYQQGPGQDPQFLISFYEKMQSDKGSIPDRFSAQQFSDYHSELNMSSLELGDSALYFCASSSGPGGTEAFFGQGTRLTVV.